The subject of this entry is one TCR beta chain. The antigen is unknown. The CDR3 length is 17 residues. Trimming stripped 0 bases from V and 0 bases from J, with 14 bases between. The germline CDR1 and CDR2 sequences are LGHNT and FRNRAP. The data belong to a study of OX40 agonist ivuxolimab in advanced cancers. Whole-study context: Patients were dosed intravenously with ivuxolimab at 0.01 to 10 mg/kg every 2 weeks. Study-wide points: Researchers report that CD8+ T cells had, on average, more expanded clones than CD4+. Still undetermined is the antigen specificity of the expanded peripheral T cells.

Sequenced by immunoSEQ multiplex PCR; TCRdb stores in-frame clones only, minus some. The repertoire holds about 69,000 clones, with approximately 91% as singletons. The investigators sampled blood at baseline, at cycle 4 day 1, and at cycle 7 day 1. The chain has TRBV12-5 and TRBJ1-1; D call uncertain. The source is an adult with an advanced solid tumor such as melanoma, head and neck, liver or kidney cancer. The sample here was CD4+ or CD8+ T cells sorted from blood, taken in a trial of the OX40 agonist ivuxolimab. This CDR3 is CASGLVAAGPLNTEAFF. The CDR3 DNA reads TGTGCTAGTGGTTTGGTGGCAGCAGGCCCCTTGAACACTGAAGCTTTCTTT.